This T cell receptor (beta chain) appears in the sequencing data of a study of control samples from healthy donors and cancer patients. The V gene's germline CDR1 is LGHDT and CDR2 YNNKEL (reference sequence). This CDR3 is built from 18 residues. V lost 3 bases to trimming and J lost 5 bases; unmatched junction nucleotides: 11. Sequencing was performed with immunoSEQ multiplex PCR; in TCRdb, only in-frame clones are kept and a portion is missing. The repertoire table contains roughly 200,000 clones. Specimen: blood. V is TRBV3-1 (or the pseudogene TRBV3-2) and J is TRBJ1-3; 12 bases line up with TRBD1. This sequence was found in a woman in her thirties in good health. The CDR3 reads CASSQIPPGQGARNTIYF. The CDR3 DNA sequence: TGTGCCAGCAGCCAGATACCCCCGGGACAGGGGGCAAGAAACACCATATATTTT.